The clone carrying this T cell receptor (beta chain) was counted many times. Researchers attached unique molecular identifiers to individual cDNA molecules. TCRdb independently ran MiXCR on the 5' RACE reads; one entry per CDR3 protein. The sample has roughly 52,000 distinct CDR3 sequences, 6.5% to 9% seen once. This record comes from a study of early T cells in non-severe SARS-CoV-2 infection. About the study: Sequenced bulk RNA came from whole blood that was unsorted, and chains were unpaired.

With V trimmed by 0 bases and J by 10 bases, 19 bases remained unmatched. In germline, CDR1 is DFQATT, CDR2 SNEGSKA (reference sequence). CDR3 length equals 19 residues. The V and J genes are TRBV20-1 and TRBJ2-1; TRBD2 matches at 12 bases. Sequenced material: whole blood. The clonotype comes from an adult who was a healthcare worker with PCR-confirmed SARS-CoV-2 infection or an uninfected control (not recorded which). This CDR3 is CSARDGLAGGPRWSFEQFF. In nucleotides, the CDR3 is TGCAGTGCTAGAGATGGGCTAGCGGGGGGGCCGCGTTGGAGTTTCGAGCAGTTCTTC.